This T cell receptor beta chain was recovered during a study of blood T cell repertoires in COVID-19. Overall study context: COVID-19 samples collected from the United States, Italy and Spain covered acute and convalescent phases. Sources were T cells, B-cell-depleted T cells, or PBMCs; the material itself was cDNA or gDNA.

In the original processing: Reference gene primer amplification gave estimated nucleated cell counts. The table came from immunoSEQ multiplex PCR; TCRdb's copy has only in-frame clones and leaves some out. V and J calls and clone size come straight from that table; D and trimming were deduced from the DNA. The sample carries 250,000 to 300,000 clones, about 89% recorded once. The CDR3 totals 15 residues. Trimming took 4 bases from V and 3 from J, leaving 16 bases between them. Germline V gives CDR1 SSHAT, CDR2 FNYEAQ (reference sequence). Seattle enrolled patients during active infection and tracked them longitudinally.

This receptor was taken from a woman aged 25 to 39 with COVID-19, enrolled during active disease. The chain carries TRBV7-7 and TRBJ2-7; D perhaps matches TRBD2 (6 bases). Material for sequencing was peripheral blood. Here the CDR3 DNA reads TGTGCCAGCAGCTCCCGCCTTACTAGCATCTACGAGCAGTACTTC. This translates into CASSSRLTSIYEQYF.